This passage covers 30 T cell receptor beta chains from one sample sequenced in a study of early T cells in non-severe SARS-CoV-2 infection. TCRdb independently ran MiXCR on the 5' RACE reads; one entry per CDR3 protein. This sample has about 31,000 distinct CDR3 sequences, with approximately 5.4% found just once. The sample consisted of whole blood. These receptors were collected from an adult who was a healthcare worker with PCR-confirmed SARS-CoV-2 infection or an uninfected control (not recorded which).

This clonotype was found many times. The chain combines TRBV10-3 with TRBJ2-2; TRBD2 matches 7 bases. There are 12 residues in the CDR3. Looked up from germline, CDR1 is ENHRY and CDR2 is SYGVKD. The CDR3 here is CGTGWRERELFF. CDR3 sequence (DNA): TGTGGCACCGGCTGGCGGGAGAGGGAGCTGTTTTTT.

V gene TRBV12-3 or TRBV12-4 combines with J gene TRBJ1-1; no firm D call. V lost 2 bases to trimming and J lost 7 bases, with 5 bases between them. This CDR3 is built from 11 residues. DNA of the CDR3: TGTGCCAGCAGTTTATTCAGTGAAGCTTTCTTT. Its protein is CASSLFSEAFF.

The rearrangement links TRBV7-9 to TRBJ2-5; TRBD1 matches 10 bases. Germline trimming cut 6 bases from V and 4 bases from J; bases unmatched to any gene: 8. The germline CDR1 and CDR2 sequences are SEHNR and FQNEAQ (reference sequence). The CDR3 spans 15 residues. The CDR3 DNA sequence: TGTGCCAGCAGTTCTATGACAGGGGGCTCAGAGACCCAGTACTTC. It encodes CASSSMTGGSETQYF.

The table lists this clonotype with many counts. V gene TRBV12-3 or TRBV12-4 combines with J gene TRBJ2-7; 9 bases fit TRBD2. With V trimmed by 5 bases and J by 6 bases, 8 bases remained unmatched. CDR3 size: 14 residues. CDR3 bases: TGTGCCAGCAGTCCGGTAGCGGGAGCGGGCGAGCAGTACTTC. Its translation is CASSPVAGAGEQYF.

This clonotype was observed many times. As DNA, the CDR3 is TGTGCCAGCAGTTATAGTCTCCTGGGTGTCCAAGAGACCCAGTACTTC. Amino acid sequence: CASSYSLLGVQETQYF. The chain links TRBV6-2 or TRBV6-3 to TRBJ2-5; no definite D call. The germline V gene encodes CDR1 MNHEY and CDR2 SVGEGT. Trimming removed 3 bases from V and 1 base from J, with 15 bases in between. This CDR3 is built from 16 residues.

This clonotype was seen many times. The V and J genes are TRBV3-1 and TRBJ2-1; D unclear. CDR3 size: 14 residues. Trimming took 3 bases from V and 5 from J, leaving 11 bases between them. From germline, CDR1 is LGHDT and CDR2 YNNKEL (reference sequence). The CDR3 spells CASSQSLANNEQFF. The DNA of the CDR3 is TGTGCCAGCAGCCAGTCACTGGCAAACAATGAGCAGTTCTTC.

V and J are TRBV5-1 and TRBJ2-7; D unclear. This CDR3 is 13 amino acids long. Germline CDR1 reads SGHRS; CDR2 reads YFSETQ. The ends were cut back, 0 bases at V and 2 bases at J, with 6 bases in the middle. The CDR3 bases are TGCGCCAGCAGCTTGGACAAGACCTACGAGCAGTACTTC. This translates into CASSLDKTYEQYF.

In its sample, this clonotype is medium-sized. The V gene is TRBV12-3 or TRBV12-4, the J gene TRBJ1-5; 7 bases agree with TRBD1. The CDR3 is 15 residues long. V lost 1 base to trimming and J lost 4 bases; unmatched junction nucleotides: 4. CDR3 coding DNA: TGTGCCAGCAGTTTAGGGACAGGCGGGAATCAGCCCCAGCATTTT. Protein: CASSLGTGGNQPQHF.

The sample holds many counts of this clonotype. The chain recombines TRBV30 with TRBJ1-1; D ambiguous. V lost 3 bases to trimming and J lost 3 bases, with 11 bases between them. The CDR3 totals 13 residues. From germline, CDR1 is GTSNPN and CDR2 SVGIG (reference sequence). The CDR3 sequence is CAWRPGRDTEAFF. The DNA for the CDR3 is TGTGCCTGGAGACCAGGACGGGACACTGAAGCTTTCTTT.

The sample holds many counts of this clonotype. The chain is built from TRBV7-2 and TRBJ2-7; the match to TRBD2 covers 9 bases. Germline CDR1 and CDR2: SGHTA and FQGNSA. Trimming cost V 1 base and J 8 bases; bases outside gene matches: 6. This CDR3 is 14 amino acids long. The CDR3, as DNA: TGTGCCAGCAGCTTAGAGCGGGGGGTATTGAAGCAGTACTTC. Translated, it gives CASSLERGVLKQYF.

The table lists this clonotype with many counts. V and J are TRBV12-5 and TRBJ1-2; D perhaps matches TRBD1 (5 bases). V lost 6 bases and J lost 3, with 17 bases in between. Germline assignment: CDR1 LGHNT and CDR2 FRNRAP. The CDR3 is 15 residues long. The CDR3 nucleotides read TGTGCTAGTGGCTCCTCCGACAGAACCGACTATGGCTACACCTTC. It yields the protein CASGSSDRTDYGYTF.

This clonotype was counted ten times or more. V gene TRBV30 combines with J gene TRBJ2-7; D possibly matches TRBD1 or TRBD2 (5 bases each). V was clipped by 4 bases and J by 5 bases, with 18 bases between them. The CDR3 runs to 14 residues. The germline V gene has CDR1 GTSNPN and CDR2 SVGIG (reference sequence). The CDR3 sequence: CAWTLGGTVNEQYF. CDR3 bases: TGTGCCTGGACCCTTGGGGGTACGGTCAACGAGCAGTACTTC.

The V call is TRBV9, the J call TRBJ2-6; D uncertain. The V gene's germline CDR1 is SGDLS and CDR2 YYNGEE. The CDR3 runs 15 residues. The V gene lost 4 bases and the J gene lost 0 bases, with 8 bases spanning the gap. The CDR3 DNA is TGTGCCAGCAGCCCCCAGCCCTCTGGGGCCAACGTCCTGACTTTC. Encoded protein: CASSPQPSGANVLTF.

This rearrangement joins TRBV20-1 to TRBJ2-5; the match to TRBD2 covers 11 bases. From germline, CDR1 is DFQATT and CDR2 SNEGSKA (reference sequence). The CDR3 runs to 16 residues. The V and J ends lost 1 base and 2 bases, in that order; junction bases with no gene match: 6. The CDR3 region is CSARGPPSGRQETQYF. As DNA, the CDR3 is TGCAGTGCTAGAGGCCCGCCTAGCGGGAGGCAAGAGACCCAGTACTTC.

This clonotype was found many times. The J gene is TRBJ2-1, the V gene TRBV5-1; D is unclear. Trimming cost V 3 bases and J 10 bases, with 11 bases left between them. CDR1 is SGHRS, CDR2 YFSETQ, per germline. The CDR3 length is 12 residues. As DNA, the CDR3 is TGCGCCAGCAGCTCCCCGACCGTAGAGCAGTTCTTC. Translation: CASSSPTVEQFF.

This clonotype was detected a few times. This rearrangement joins TRBV19 to TRBJ2-2; 7 bases are a match to TRBD1. This CDR3 contains 14 residues. CDR1 is LNHDA, CDR2 SQIVND, per germline (reference sequence). V shed 8 bases and J 2 bases; nucleotides not matched to a gene: 5. CDR3 sequence: CASGGQLNTGELFF. For the CDR3, the DNA is TGTGCCAGTGGGGGACAGCTTAACACCGGGGAGCTGTTTTTT.

This clonotype has ten or more counts. The V and J genes are TRBV20-1 and TRBJ2-2, with 7 bases identical to TRBD2. Germline loops: CDR1 DFQATT, CDR2 SNEGSKA (reference sequence). Losses at the gene ends were 3 bases for V and 5 bases for J; bases not matched to a gene: 3. This CDR3 spans 13 amino acids. The CDR3 DNA sequence: TGCAGTGCTAGCGGGAGGAAAACCGGGGAGCTGTTTTTT. Translation gives CSASGRKTGELFF.

This chain links TRBV20-1 with TRBJ2-7; TRBD2 matches 11 bases. V was pared by 2 bases and J by 2 bases, with 5 bases of the junction left unmatched. The V gene's germline CDR1 is DFQATT and CDR2 SNEGSKA (reference sequence). CDR3 length: 15 residues. CDR3 region: CSARQTSGNPYEQYF. CDR3 DNA: TGCAGTGCTAGACAGACTAGCGGGAACCCCTACGAGCAGTACTTC.

This clonotype was detected many times. The V gene is TRBV11-2, the J gene TRBJ1-1, with 10 bases that match TRBD1. This CDR3 region has 15 residues. Germline CDR1 is SGHAT and CDR2 is FQNNGV. V was clipped by 1 base and J by 3 bases; unmatched bases: 2. For the CDR3, the DNA is TGTGCCAGCAGCTTAGGGACAGGGGGTGACACTGAAGCTTTCTTT. Protein sequence: CASSLGTGGDTEAFF.

The sample holds many counts of this clonotype. This rearrangement joins TRBV5-1 to TRBJ2-7, with no clear D. V gave up 1 base and J gave up 7 bases, with 9 bases separating them. Germline lookup yields CDR1 SGHRS and CDR2 YFSETQ. CDR3 length equals 12 residues. The DNA for the CDR3 is TGCGCCAGCAGCTTGACCCCCCGAGAGCAGTACTTC. Protein product: CASSLTPREQYF.

This clonotype occurred many times. This sequence joins TRBV7-9 and TRBJ2-3, with no clear D. The CDR3 has 14 amino acids. Trimming pared 1 base from V and 6 bases from J, leaving 11 bases between. Germline V gene data show CDR1 as SEHNR and CDR2 as FQNEAQ (reference sequence). CDR3 in DNA: TGTGCCAGCAGCTTAGTGGGTCGGTTGGATACGCAGTATTTT. Its protein product is CASSLVGRLDTQYF. Complete variable domain (other parts from reference TRBV7-9 and TRBJ2-3): DTGVSQNPRHKITKRGQNVTFRCDPISEHNRLYWYRQTLGQGPEFLTYFQNEAQLEKSRLLSDRFSAERPKGSFSTLEIQRTEQGDSAMYLCASSLVGRLDTQYFGPGTRLTVL.

This clonotype has more than one count but fewer than ten. The chain combines TRBV10-3 with TRBJ2-3; the D gene is possibly TRBD2 (5 bases). The length of the CDR3 is 14 residues. The germline gives CDR1 ENHRY, CDR2 SYGVKD. Trimming shortened V by 4 bases and J by 2 bases, and 10 bases separated the two germline ends. The CDR3, as DNA: TGTGCCATCAGTGTGGGGAGTACCACAGATACGCAGTATTTT. This codes for CAISVGSTTDTQYF.

This clonotype occurred many times. This chain links TRBV5-1 with TRBJ2-3; perhaps TRBD2 as D (6 bases). With 2 bases removed from V and 6 bases from J, the gap between germline ends came to 28 bases. The length of the CDR3 is 19 residues. In germline, CDR1 is SGHRS, CDR2 YFSETQ. This CDR3 reads CASSFRGRGTSSSIDTQYF. The CDR3 DNA reads as TGCGCCAGCAGCTTTCGGGGGAGAGGGACTTCTAGTAGTATCGATACGCAGTATTTT.

This clonotype came up many times. The chain has TRBV9 and TRBJ1-5; 7 nucleotides align to TRBD1. Germline CDR1 reads SGDLS; CDR2 reads YYNGEE. The CDR3 runs to 15 residues. V was clipped by 4 bases and J by 2 bases; unmatched bases: 6. The CDR3 loop is CASSPGQAGNQPQHF. The CDR3 region has the DNA TGTGCCAGCAGCCCAGGACAGGCCGGCAATCAGCCCCAGCATTTT.

This clonotype was observed a few times. This sequence joins TRBV5-4 and TRBJ2-1; tentative D call: TRBD2 (11 bases). Germline CDR1 SGHNT, CDR2 YYREEE (reference sequence). Trimming left V 4 bases short and J 2 bases short, with 22 bases between. This CDR3 has 18 residues. The CDR3 protein is CASSGTGAGLAAYNEQFF. The CDR3 DNA is TGTGCCAGCAGCGGGACAGGGGCGGGACTAGCGGCCTACAATGAGCAGTTCTTC.

This clonotype was picked up many times. The genes are TRBV20-1 and TRBJ2-7; no reliable D call. Trimming removed 2 bases at V and 0 bases at J, with 8 bases between. Germline V CDR1 and CDR2: DFQATT, SNEGSKA (reference sequence). The CDR3 is made up of 13 amino acids. CDR3 DNA sequence: TGCAGTGCTAGAACAGCCAGCTCCTACGAGCAGTACTTC. This codes for CSARTASSYEQYF.

The V gene is TRBV20-1, the J gene TRBJ2-3; D ambiguous. Looked up from germline, CDR1 is DFQATT and CDR2 is SNEGSKA (reference sequence). This CDR3 region has 16 residues. CDR3 in amino acids: CRPRTGNFPSTDTQYF. CDR3 sequence (DNA): TGCAGGCCCCGCACTGGGAACTTCCCTAGCACAGATACGCAGTATTTT.

This clonotype was detected many times. The rearrangement links TRBV5-1 to TRBJ1-4; D is ambiguous. V lost 1 base, J lost 8 bases, and 9 bases lay in between. Germline V gene data show CDR1 as SGHRS and CDR2 as YFSETQ. This CDR3 comprises 13 residues. CDR3 in DNA: TGCGCCAGCAGCTTGAGGGCAGAAGAAAAACTGTTTTTT. It codes for CASSLRAEEKLFF. Filled out from reference TRBV5-1 and TRBJ1-4, the complete variable domain reads KAGVTQTPRYLIKTRGQQVTLSCSPISGHRSVSWYQQTPGQGLQFLFEYFSETQRNKGNFPGRFSGRQFSNSRSEMNVSTLELGDSALYLCASSLRAEEKLFFGSGTQLSVL.

This clonotype was counted many times. J is TRBJ1-1 and V is TRBV10-3; 11 nucleotides match TRBD1. Germline CDR1 ENHRY, CDR2 SYGVKD. V dropped 7 bases and J dropped 6; count of bases not matched to a gene: 7. This CDR3 region has 14 residues. The DNA of the CDR3 is TGTGCCATCAACCCGGGACAGGGGGAATCTGAAGCTTTCTTT. As protein: CAINPGQGESEAFF.

There are many counts of this clonotype. The gene calls are TRBV5-4 and TRBJ2-3; D is possibly TRBD2 (6 bases). CDR3 size: 14 residues. V lost 2 bases and J lost 4, with 11 bases in between. Germline V gene lookup returns CDR1 SGHNT and CDR2 YYREEE (reference sequence). The DNA of the CDR3 is TGTGCCAGCAGCTTTCGACTAGGCGCAGATACGCAGTATTTT. Protein product: CASSFRLGADTQYF.